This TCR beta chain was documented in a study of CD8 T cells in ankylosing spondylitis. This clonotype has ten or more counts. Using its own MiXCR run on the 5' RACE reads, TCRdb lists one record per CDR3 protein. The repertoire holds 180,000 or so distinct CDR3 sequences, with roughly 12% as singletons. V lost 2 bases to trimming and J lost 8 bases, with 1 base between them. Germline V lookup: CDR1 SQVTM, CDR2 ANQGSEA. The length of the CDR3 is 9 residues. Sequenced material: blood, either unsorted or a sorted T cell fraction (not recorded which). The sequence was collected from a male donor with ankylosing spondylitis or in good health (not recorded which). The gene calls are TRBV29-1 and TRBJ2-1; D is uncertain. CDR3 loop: CSVEHEQFF. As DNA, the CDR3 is TGCAGCGTTGAACATGAGCAGTTCTTC.